The clone carrying this T cell receptor beta chain was seen just once. Its antigen remains unidentified. This record comes from a study of T cell responses to AZD1222 COVID-19 vaccine. Study information: Pooling covered second doses at about 4 or about 12 weeks.

Repertoires were generated with immunoSEQ multiplex PCR, while TCRdb's copy carries only in-frame clones and drops some. Among about 100,000 clones listed, over 75% were seen once. Study observations and caveats: Sampling that yielded the repertoires occurred only after the peak T cell response. The donor cohort was predominantly white British with a female majority, and clonal diversity may have been underestimated. Within unmutated variant regions lay the reported targets of nearly half of spike-specific TCRs.

The CDR3 has 15 amino acids. The junction had 9 bases not matched to a gene; V was cut back by 0 bases and J by 9 bases. In germline, CDR1 is SGHRS, CDR2 YFSETQ. The rearrangement links TRBV5-1 to TRBJ2-1, with 7 bases identical to TRBD2. This sequence was found in an adult in good health. The specimen was peripheral blood, collected on day 0 of AZD1222 vaccination. CDR3 DNA: TGCGCCAGCAGCTTGGCCGGGGGAGGGTTCGTTGAGCAGTTCTTC. Translated, it gives CASSLAGGGFVEQFF. The full variable domain, completed using reference TRBV5-1 and TRBJ2-1, is KAGVTQTPRYLIKTRGQQVTLSCSPISGHRSVSWYQQTPGQGLQFLFEYFSETQRNKGNFPGRFSGRQFSNSRSEMNVSTLELGDSALYLCASSLAGGGFVEQFFGPGTRLTVL.